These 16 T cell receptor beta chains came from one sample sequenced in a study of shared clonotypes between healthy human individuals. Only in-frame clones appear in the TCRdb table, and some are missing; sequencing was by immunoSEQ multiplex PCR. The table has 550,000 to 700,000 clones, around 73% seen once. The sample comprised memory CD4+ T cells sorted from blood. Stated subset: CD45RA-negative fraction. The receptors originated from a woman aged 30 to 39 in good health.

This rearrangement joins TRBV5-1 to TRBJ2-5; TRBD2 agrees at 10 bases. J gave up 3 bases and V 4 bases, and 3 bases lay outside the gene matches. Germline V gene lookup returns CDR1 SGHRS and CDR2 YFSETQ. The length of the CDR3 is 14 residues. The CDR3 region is CASSVGLAEETQYF. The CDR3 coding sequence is TGCGCCAGCAGCGTCGGACTAGCGGAAGAGACCCAGTACTTC.

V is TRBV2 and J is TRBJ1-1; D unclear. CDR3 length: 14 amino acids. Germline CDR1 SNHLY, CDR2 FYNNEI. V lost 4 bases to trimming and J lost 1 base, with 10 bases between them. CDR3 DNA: TGTGCCAGCAGTGCGGACGGACCGAACACTGAAGCTTTCTTT. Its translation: CASSADGPNTEAFF.

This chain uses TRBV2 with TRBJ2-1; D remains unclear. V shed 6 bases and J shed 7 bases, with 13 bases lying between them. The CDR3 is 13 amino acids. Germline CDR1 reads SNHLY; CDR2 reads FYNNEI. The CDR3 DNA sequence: TGTGCCAGCAGCTCGACTGGAAATAATGAGCAGTTCTTC. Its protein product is CASSSTGNNEQFF. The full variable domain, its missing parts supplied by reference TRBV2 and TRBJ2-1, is EPEVTQTPSHQVTQMGQEVILRCVPISNHLYFYWYRQILGQKVEFLVSFYNNEISEKSEIFDDQFSVERPDGSNFTLKIRSTKLEDSAMYFCASSSTGNNEQFFGPGTRLTVL.

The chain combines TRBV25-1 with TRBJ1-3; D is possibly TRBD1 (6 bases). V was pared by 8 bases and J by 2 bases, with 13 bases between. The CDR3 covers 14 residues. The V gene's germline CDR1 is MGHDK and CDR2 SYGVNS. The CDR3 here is CASEEGGTGNTIYF. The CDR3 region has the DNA TGTGCCAGCGAAGAAGGGGGGACTGGAAACACCATATATTTT.

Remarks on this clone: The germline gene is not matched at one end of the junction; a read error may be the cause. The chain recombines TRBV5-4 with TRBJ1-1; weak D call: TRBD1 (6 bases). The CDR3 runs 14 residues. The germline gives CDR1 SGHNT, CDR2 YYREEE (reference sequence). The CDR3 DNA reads TGTGCCAGCAGTTTGGAAGGGGGACGCACTGAAGCTTTCTTT. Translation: CASSLEGGRTEAFF.

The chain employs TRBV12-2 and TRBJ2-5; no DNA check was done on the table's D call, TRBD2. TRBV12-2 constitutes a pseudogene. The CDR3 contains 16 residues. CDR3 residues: CASRLGIKAGRETQYF. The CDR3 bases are TGTGCAAGTCGCTTAGGAATTAAAGCGGGACGAGAGACCCAGTACTTC.

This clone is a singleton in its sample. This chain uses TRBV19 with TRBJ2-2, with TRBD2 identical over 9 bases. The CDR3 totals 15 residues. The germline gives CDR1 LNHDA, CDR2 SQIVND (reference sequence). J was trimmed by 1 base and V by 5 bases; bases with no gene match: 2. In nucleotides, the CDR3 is TGTGCCAGTAGTCTAGCGGGGATGAACACCGGGGAGCTGTTTTTT. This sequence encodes CASSLAGMNTGELFF.

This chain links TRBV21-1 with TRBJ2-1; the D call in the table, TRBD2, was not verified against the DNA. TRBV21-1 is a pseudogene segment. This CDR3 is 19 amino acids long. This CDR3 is CASSKLRAGLIRTVNEQFF. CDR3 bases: TGTGCCAGCAGCAAGCTGCGGGCCGGACTGATCAGGACGGTGAATGAGCAGTTCTTC.

In DNA, the CDR3 is TGTGCCAGCAGTTACCAAGTTCAGGGTCCCTACGAGCAGTACTTC. It encodes CASSYQVQGPYEQYF. This chain links TRBV6-6 with TRBJ2-7; D is possibly TRBD1 (5 bases). Germline V gene data show CDR1 as MNHNY and CDR2 as SVGAGI (reference sequence). Trimming removed 2 bases from V and 2 bases from J, with 13 bases in between. This CDR3 has 15 residues.

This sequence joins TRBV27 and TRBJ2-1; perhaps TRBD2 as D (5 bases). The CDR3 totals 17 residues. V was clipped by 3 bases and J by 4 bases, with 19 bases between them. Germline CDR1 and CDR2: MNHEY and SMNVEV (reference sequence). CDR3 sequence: CASSLRMKAAYYNEQFF. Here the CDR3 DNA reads TGTGCCAGCAGTTTGAGGATGAAAGCGGCCTATTACAATGAGCAGTTCTTC.

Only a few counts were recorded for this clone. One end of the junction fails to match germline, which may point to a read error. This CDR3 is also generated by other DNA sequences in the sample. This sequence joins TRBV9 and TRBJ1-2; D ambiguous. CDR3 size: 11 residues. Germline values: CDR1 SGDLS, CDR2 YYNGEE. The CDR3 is CASSVNDGYTF. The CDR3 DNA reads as TGTGCCAGCAGCGTTAACGATGGCTACACCTTC. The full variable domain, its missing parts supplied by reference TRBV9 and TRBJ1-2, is DSGVTQTPKHLITATGQRVTLRCSPRSGDLSVYWYQQSLDQGLQFLIQYYNGEERAKGNILERFSAQQFPDLHSELNLSSLELGDSALYFCASSVNDGYTFGSGTRLTVV.

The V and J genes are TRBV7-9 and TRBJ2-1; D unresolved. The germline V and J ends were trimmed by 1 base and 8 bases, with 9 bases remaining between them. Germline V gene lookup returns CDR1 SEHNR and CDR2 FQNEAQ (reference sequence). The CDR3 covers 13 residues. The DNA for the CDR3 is TGTGCCAGCAGCTTAGGAAAGCCCCATGAGCAGTTCTTC. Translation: CASSLGKPHEQFF.

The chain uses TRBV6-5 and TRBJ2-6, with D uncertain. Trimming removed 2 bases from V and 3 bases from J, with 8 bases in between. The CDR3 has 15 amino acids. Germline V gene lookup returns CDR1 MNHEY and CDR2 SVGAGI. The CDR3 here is CASSYNWDGANVLTF. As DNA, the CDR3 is TGTGCCAGCAGTTACAACTGGGATGGGGCCAACGTCCTGACTTTC.

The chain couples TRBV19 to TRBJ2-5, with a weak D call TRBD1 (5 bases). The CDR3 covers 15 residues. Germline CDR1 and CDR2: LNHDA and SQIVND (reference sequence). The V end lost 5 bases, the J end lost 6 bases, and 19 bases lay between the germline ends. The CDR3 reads CASSLGKGPEQTQYF. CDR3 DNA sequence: TGTGCCAGTAGTTTGGGGAAGGGGCCCGAGCAGACCCAGTACTTC.

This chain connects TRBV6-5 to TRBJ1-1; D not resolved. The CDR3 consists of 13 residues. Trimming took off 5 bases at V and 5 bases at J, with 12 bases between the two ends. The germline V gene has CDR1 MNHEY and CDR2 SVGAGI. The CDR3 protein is CASSTDRRTEAFF. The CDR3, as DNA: TGTGCCAGCAGTACAGATCGGCGGACTGAAGCTTTCTTT.

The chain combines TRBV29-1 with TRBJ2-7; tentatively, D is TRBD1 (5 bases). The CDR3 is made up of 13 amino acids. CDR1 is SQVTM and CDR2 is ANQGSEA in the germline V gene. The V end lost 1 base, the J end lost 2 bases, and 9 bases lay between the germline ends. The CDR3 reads CSVEAGHAYEQYF. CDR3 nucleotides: TGCAGCGTTGAAGCAGGGCATGCCTACGAGCAGTACTTC.